These 4 T cell receptor beta chains share one sample of origin, sequenced in a study of human T cells and chemical hapten exposure. TCRdb re-called the RACE reads through MiXCR, storing one row per CDR3 protein. The sample holds 85,000 to 95,000 distinct CDR3 sequences; over 8% are singletons and the top ten take 2.9%. Described time point: healthy volunteer bleed at 2 weeks. Extraction of total RNA was performed on unfractionated whole blood. Material: whole blood. The receptors originated from a female donor in good health. Some clones in this sample may be carry-over from other donors' samples.

This clonotype has only a few counts. The chain joins TRBV29-1 to TRBJ2-1; a possible D gene is TRBD2 (6 bases). V was trimmed by 3 bases and J by 3 bases, leaving 18 bases between them. This CDR3 spans 16 amino acids. The germline V gene has CDR1 SQVTM and CDR2 ANQGSEA. The CDR3 spells CSVDGSTGEFYNEQFF. The CDR3 DNA reads TGCAGCGTTGACGGATCTACGGGAGAATTCTACAATGAGCAGTTCTTC.

This clonotype has ten or more counts. The V call is TRBV4-1, the J call TRBJ2-7, with 8 bases fitting TRBD1. V shed 4 bases and J 0 bases; nucleotides not matched to a gene: 2. The CDR3 contains 14 residues. CDR1 MGHRA and CDR2 YSYEKL come from the germline V gene. The CDR3 DNA sequence: TGCGCCAGCAGCCCGGGACAGGCCTCCTACGAGCAGTACTTC. The encoded protein is CASSPGQASYEQYF.

This clonotype was recorded at least ten times. V is TRBV7-3 and J is TRBJ2-3; 8 bases are a match to TRBD1. The V gene's germline CDR1 is SGHTA and CDR2 FQGTGA. This CDR3 has 14 residues. Losses at the gene ends were 6 bases for V and 3 bases for J; bases not matched to a gene: 5. In DNA form, the CDR3 reads TGTGCCAGCAGTTCCAGACAGGGGACAGATACGCAGTATTTT. Protein product: CASSSRQGTDTQYF. The full variable domain, its missing parts supplied by reference TRBV7-3 and TRBJ2-3, is GAGVSQTPSNKVTEKGKYVELRCDPISGHTALYWYRQSLGQGPEFLIYFQGTGAADDSGLPNDRFFAVRPEGSVSTLKIQRTERGDSAVYLCASSSRQGTDTQYFGPGTRLTVL.

A few counts support this clonotype. The chain employs TRBV21-1 and TRBJ2-3; TRBD2, the table's D call, was not compared with the DNA. TRBV21-1 is recorded as a pseudogene. This CDR3 is 15 amino acids long. In nucleotides, the CDR3 is TGTGCCAGCAGCAAAGGACTATACCTCACAGATACGCAGTATTTT. Protein: CASSKGLYLTDTQYF.